These 6 T cell receptor beta chains were sequenced from one sample in a study of cytomegalovirus exposure and HLA in healthy donors (dated by TCRdb to about 2017). The receptor library was made with the immunoSEQ multiplex PCR assay. The multiplex PCR relied on a mix of 60 forward primers for TCR Vbeta segments and 13 reverse primers for TCR Jbeta segments. TCRdb carries this immuneACCESS record with in-frame sequences only. Its versions omit some clonotypes, under half of them owing to an unresolved V gene in the studies checked, with the rest unexplained. This sample holds more than 80,000 clones; roughly 67% were observed only once. Together, the top ten hold 2% to 2.5% of the sample. The sample consisted of PBMCs. The receptors stem from a human donor in good health.

On this clone itself: At one end, the junction sequence differs from germline, possibly due to a read error. The chain is built from TRBV7-3 and TRBJ1-4, with D uncertain. This CDR3 region has 10 residues. The germline gives CDR1 SGHTA, CDR2 FQGTGA. CDR3 amino acids: CASSSRSAPF. In nucleotides, the CDR3 is TGTGCCAGCAGCTCTCGATCTGCGCCGTTT.

The V gene is TRBV4-2, the J gene TRBJ1-4; unclear D gene. The germline gives CDR1 LGHNA, CDR2 YNFKEQ. V lost 1 base and J 7 bases, leaving 16 bases between the germline ends. The CDR3 consists of 16 residues. The CDR3, as DNA: TGTGCCAGCAGCCAAGGAGTGGCAGGTCCAGGTGAAAAACTGTTTTTT. It translates to CASSQGVAGPGEKLFF.

This clone was observed a few times. This chain uses TRBV9 with TRBJ2-3, with 12 bases matching TRBD2. V gave up 2 bases and J gave up 4 bases; unmatched junction bases: 5. Germline V gene lookup returns CDR1 SGDLS and CDR2 YYNGEE. This CDR3 is 16 amino acids long. The chain's CDR3 is CASSVPSGGAADTQYF. For the CDR3, the DNA is TGTGCCAGCAGCGTCCCTAGCGGGGGGGCCGCAGATACGCAGTATTTT.

The chain uses TRBV4-1 and TRBJ2-1; D is unclear. Germline assignment: CDR1 MGHRA and CDR2 YSYEKL. This CDR3 contains 12 residues. Trimming removed 0 bases from V and 8 bases from J, with 5 bases in between. CDR3 sequence: CASSQDHYEQFF. CDR3 nucleotides: TGCGCCAGCAGCCAAGATCATTATGAGCAGTTCTTC.

The rearrangement links TRBV28 to TRBJ2-5; TRBD1 matches 7 bases. Germline V gene sequence: CDR1 MDHEN, CDR2 SYDVKM. CDR3 length: 14 amino acids. V was pared by 5 bases and J by 2 bases, with 5 bases of the junction left unmatched. CDR3 protein: CASSPPGQQETQYF. For the CDR3, the DNA is TGTGCCAGCAGTCCCCCGGGACAGCAAGAGACCCAGTACTTC.

The CDR3 loop is CASSLTGVNQPQHF. The CDR3, as DNA: TGTGCCAGCAGCCTGACAGGGGTTAATCAGCCCCAGCATTTT. V is TRBV6-5 and J is TRBJ1-5; 8 bases map to TRBD1. The CDR3 sequence is 14 residues long. The germline gives CDR1 MNHEY, CDR2 SVGAGI. V trimming: 6 bases; J trimming: 4 bases; junction bases outside the gene matches: 5.